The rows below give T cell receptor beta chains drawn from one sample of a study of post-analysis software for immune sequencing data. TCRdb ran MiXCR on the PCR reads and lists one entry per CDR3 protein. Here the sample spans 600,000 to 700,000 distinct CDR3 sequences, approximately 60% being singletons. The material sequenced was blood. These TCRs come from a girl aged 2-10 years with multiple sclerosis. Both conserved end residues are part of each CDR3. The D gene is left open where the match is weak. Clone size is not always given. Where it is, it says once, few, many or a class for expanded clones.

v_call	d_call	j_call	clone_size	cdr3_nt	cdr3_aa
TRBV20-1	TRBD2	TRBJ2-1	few	TGCAGTGCTGGGGTACTAGCGGGGAGCTCCTACAATGAGCAGTTCTTC	CSAGVLAGSSYNEQFF
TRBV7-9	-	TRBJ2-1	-	TGTGCCAGCAGGTACGGAGGCTGGGAAGGCAATGAGCAGTTCTTC	CASRYGGWEGNEQFF
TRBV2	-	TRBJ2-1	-	TGTGCCAGCACCCCACTAGGGGGATCCTACAATGAGCAGTTCTTC	CASTPLGGSYNEQFF
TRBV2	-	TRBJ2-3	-	TGTGCCAGCAGCGACCCCGGGGGCACAGATACGCAGTATTTT	CASSDPGGTDTQYF
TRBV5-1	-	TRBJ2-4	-	TGCGCCAGCAGCTCCGGGGTCGTAGCGGAACTAGCCAAAAACATTCAGTACTTC	CASSSGVVAELAKNIQYF
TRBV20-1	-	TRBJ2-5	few	TGCAGTGCTAGTGACAGTGGGACCCAAGAGACCCAGTACTTC	CSASDSGTQETQYF
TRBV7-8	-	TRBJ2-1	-	TGTGCCGGCTCCCGCTACAGGGTAACACCTTACAATGAGCAGTTCTTC	CAGSRYRVTPYNEQFF
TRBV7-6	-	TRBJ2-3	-	TGTGCCAGCAGCTTAGGATCTAGCGCAGATACGCAGTATTTT	CASSLGSSADTQYF
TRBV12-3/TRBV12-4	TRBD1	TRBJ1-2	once	TGTGCCAGCAGTTCCCCGGGACAGAGAGGCTACACCTTC	CASSSPGQRGYTF
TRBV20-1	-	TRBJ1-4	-	TGCAGTGCTAGTAGACGGGGTGAAAAACTGTTTTTT	CSASRRGEKLFF
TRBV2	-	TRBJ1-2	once	TGTGTCAGCGCTACGAGGGCCAGGGTTGGCTACACCTTC	CVSATRARVGYTF
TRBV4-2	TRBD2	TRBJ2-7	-	TGTGCCAGCAGCCAAGGACTAGCGGGAAGCAGTCTCCACGAGCAGTACTTC	CASSQGLAGSSLHEQYF
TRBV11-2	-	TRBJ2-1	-	TGTGCCAGCAGCTTAGCCAGGGTGGGCAATGAGCAGTTCTTC	CASSLARVGNEQFF
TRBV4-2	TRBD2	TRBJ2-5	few	TGTGCCAGCAGCCGCTTAAGCGGGGGGCCAGAGACCCAGTACTTC	CASSRLSGGPETQYF
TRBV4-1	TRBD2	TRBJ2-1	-	TGCGCCAGCAGCCAACCGACTAGCGGGAGCAGCAATGAGCAGTTCTTC	CASSQPTSGSSNEQFF
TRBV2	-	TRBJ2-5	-	TGTGCCAGCAGTGAAGCTCGTGGGAGGCCTTCTCAAGAGACCCAGTACTTC	CASSEARGRPSQETQYF
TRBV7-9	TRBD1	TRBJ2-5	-	TGTGCCGGCAGTCCGACCGACAGGGTTCGGGAGACCCAGTACTTC	CAGSPTDRVRETQYF
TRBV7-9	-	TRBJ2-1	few	TGTGCCAGCAGCCCGACTGACCCCAATGAGCAGTTCTTC	CASSPTDPNEQFF
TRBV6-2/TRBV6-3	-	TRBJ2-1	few	TGTGCCAGCACTGGGTTTAGCTCCTACAATGAGCAGTTCTTC	CASTGFSSYNEQFF
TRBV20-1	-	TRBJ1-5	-	TGCAGTGCTAGCGCGGGAGATCAGCCCCAGCATTTT	CSASAGDQPQHF
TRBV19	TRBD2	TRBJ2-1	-	TGTGCCAGTAGTATAGTAGCGGGAGGGGGGTACTACAATGAGCAGTTCTTC	CASSIVAGGGYYNEQFF
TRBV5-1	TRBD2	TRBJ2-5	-	TGCGCCAGCAGCTTCGAATCTTCGGGACTAGTCCCAAAAGAGACCCAGTACTTC	CASSFESSGLVPKETQYF
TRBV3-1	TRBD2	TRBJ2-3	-	TGTGCCAGCAGCCAACTAGCGGGAGAAGATACGCAGTATTTT	CASSQLAGEDTQYF
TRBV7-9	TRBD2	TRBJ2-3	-	TGTGCCAGCAGCTCTCCGGGACTAGCGGGAGATTTTAGGACAGATACGCAGTATTTT	CASSSPGLAGDFRTDTQYF
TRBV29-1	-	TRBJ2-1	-	TGCAGCGTTGAAGGAGGGGGGGGTGATGAGCAGTTCTTC	CSVEGGGGDEQFF
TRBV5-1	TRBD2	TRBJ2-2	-	TGCGCCAGCAGCATGGGACTAGCTAACACCGGGGAGCTGTTTTTT	CASSMGLANTGELFF
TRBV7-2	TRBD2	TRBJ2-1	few	TGTGCCAGCAGCTTAGCCGGGACTAGCGGGGGGGACAGTTACAATGAGCAGTTCTTC	CASSLAGTSGGDSYNEQFF
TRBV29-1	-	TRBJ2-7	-	TGCAGCGTTGGTGGGGTTTCGTACGAGCAGTACTTC	CSVGGVSYEQYF
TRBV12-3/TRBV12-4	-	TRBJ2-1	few	TGTGCCAGCAGTTTAGACTCTGTGGGTGAGCAGTTCTTC	CASSLDSVGEQFF
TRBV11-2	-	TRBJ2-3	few	TGTGCCAGCAGCTTAGTCTCACAAAGCACAGATACGCAGTATTTT	CASSLVSQSTDTQYF
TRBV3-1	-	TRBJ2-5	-	TGTGCCAGCAGCCAAGTACGAATGGGGGGACCGGCCCAAGAGACCCAGTACTTC	CASSQVRMGGPAQETQYF
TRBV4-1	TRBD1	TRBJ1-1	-	TGCGCCAGCAGCCAAACCGTCGGGACAGGGGCCACTGAAGCTTTCTTT	CASSQTVGTGATEAFF
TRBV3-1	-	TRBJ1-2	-	TGTGCCAGCAGCCAAGGGACAGCCTATGGCTACACCTTC	CASSQGTAYGYTF
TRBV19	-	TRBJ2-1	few	TGTGCCAGTACCCCGGGAGTGGACTACAATGAGCAGTTCTTC	CASTPGVDYNEQFF
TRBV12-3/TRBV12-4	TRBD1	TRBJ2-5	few	TGTGCCAGCAGCAGTGGACAGGGGCAGACCCAGTACTTC	CASSSGQGQTQYF
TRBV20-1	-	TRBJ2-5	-	TGCAGTGCTAGACTGGGGACCGAGTACAATGAGCAGTACTTC	CSARLGTEYNEQYF
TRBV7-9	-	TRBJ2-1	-	TGTGCCAGCAGCCTTCGCGCGGGGCCGGGCGATGAGCAGTTCTTC	CASSLRAGPGDEQFF
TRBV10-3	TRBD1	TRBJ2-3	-	TGTGCCATCAGACCCCCAACCGGGACAGAACCCACAGATACGCAGTATTTT	CAIRPPTGTEPTDTQYF
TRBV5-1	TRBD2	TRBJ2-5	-	TGCGCCAGCAGCTTGGGAGCGGGAGGAGAGACCCAGTACTTC	CASSLGAGGETQYF
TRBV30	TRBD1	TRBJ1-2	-	TGTGCCTGGAGCCCAGCGGACAGGGACCATGGCTACACCTTC	CAWSPADRDHGYTF
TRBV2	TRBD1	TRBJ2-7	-	TGTGCCAGCAGTCCGACAGGGGTGACCTACGAGCAGTACTTC	CASSPTGVTYEQYF
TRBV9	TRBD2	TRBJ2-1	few	TGTGCCAGCAGCACACCCGGGACTATCTTACATGAGCAGTTCTTC	CASSTPGTILHEQFF
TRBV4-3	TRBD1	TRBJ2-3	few	TGCGCCAGCAGCCAAGATAACAGGGGGCTGATAGATACGCAGTATTTT	CASSQDNRGLIDTQYF